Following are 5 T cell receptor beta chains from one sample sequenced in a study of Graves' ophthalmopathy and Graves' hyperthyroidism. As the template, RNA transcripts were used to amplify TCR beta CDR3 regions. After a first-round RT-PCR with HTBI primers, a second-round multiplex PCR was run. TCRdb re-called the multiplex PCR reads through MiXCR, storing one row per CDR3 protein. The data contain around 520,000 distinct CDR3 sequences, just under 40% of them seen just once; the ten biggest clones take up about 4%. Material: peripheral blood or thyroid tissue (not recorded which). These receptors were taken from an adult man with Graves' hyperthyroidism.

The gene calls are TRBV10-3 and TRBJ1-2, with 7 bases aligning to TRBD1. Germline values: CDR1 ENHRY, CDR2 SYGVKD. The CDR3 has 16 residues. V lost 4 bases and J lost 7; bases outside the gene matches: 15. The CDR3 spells CAISATGANRGSGYTF. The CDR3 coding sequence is TGTGCCATCAGTGCCACAGGGGCCAACCGCGGTTCTGGCTACACCTTC.

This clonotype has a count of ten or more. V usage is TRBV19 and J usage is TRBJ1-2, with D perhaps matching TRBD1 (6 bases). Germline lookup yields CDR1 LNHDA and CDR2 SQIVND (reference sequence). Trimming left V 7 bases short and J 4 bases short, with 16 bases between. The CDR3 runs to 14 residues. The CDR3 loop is CASTPQDSFYGYTF. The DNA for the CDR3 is TGTGCCAGTACTCCTCAGGACAGCTTCTATGGCTACACCTTC.

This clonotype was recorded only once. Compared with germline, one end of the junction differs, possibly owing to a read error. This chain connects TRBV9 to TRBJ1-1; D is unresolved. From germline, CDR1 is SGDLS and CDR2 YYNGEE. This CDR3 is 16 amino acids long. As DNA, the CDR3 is TGCGCCAGCAGTGTACGAGTCGCTGGCGGAAACACTGAAGCTTTCTTT. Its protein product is CASSVRVAGGNTEAFF.

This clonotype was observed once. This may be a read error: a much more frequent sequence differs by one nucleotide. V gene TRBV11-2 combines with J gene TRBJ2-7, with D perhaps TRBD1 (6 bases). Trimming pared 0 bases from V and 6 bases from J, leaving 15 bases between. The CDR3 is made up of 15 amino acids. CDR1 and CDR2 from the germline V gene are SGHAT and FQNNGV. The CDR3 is CASSLEGTLACEQYF. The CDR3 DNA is TGTGCCAGCAGCTTAGAAGGGACACTTGCCTGCGAGCAGTACTTC. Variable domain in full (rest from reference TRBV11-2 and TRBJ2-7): EAGVAQSPRYKIIEKRQSVAFWCNPISGHATLYWYQQILGQGPKLLIQFQNNGVVDDSQLPKDRFSAERLKGVDSTLKIQPAKLEDSAVYLCASSLEGTLACEQYFGPGTRLTVT.

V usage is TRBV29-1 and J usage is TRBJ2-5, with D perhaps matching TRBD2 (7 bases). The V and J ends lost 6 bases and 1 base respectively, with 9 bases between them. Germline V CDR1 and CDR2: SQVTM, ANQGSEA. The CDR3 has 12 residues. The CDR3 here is CSVGGLQETQYF. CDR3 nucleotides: TGCAGCGTCGGGGGGCTCCAAGAGACCCAGTACTTC.